This TCR beta chain was sequenced for a study of human T cells and chemical hapten exposure. Whole-study context: Chiefly women, the patients showed alopecia areata, totalis or universalis.

Regarding time point: patch test 1, 2 weeks after DPC sensitization. This sample's treatment: therapeutic diphenylcyclopropenone sensitization with weekly scalp DPC. TCRdb recomputed calls from the RACE reads with MiXCR, one row per CDR3 protein. The profile shows some 87,000 distinct CDR3 sequences, 10% of them singletons. This clonotype was counted a few times. Its antigen remains unknown. Notes on the study in general: Controls had significantly fewer large CDR3 similarity clusters than were formed by expanded TCRs.

This clonotype was sampled from a woman between 50 and 59 years old with alopecia areata. Some clones in this sample may be carry-over from other donors' samples. The specimen was whole blood, collected in connection with sensitization to the hapten diphenylcyclopropenone (DPC).

The CDR3 coding sequence is TGCGCCAGCAGCCAAGATGGACAGGGATTTGGCTACACCTTC. It yields the protein CASSQDGQGFGYTF. This chain links TRBV4-3 with TRBJ1-2; 8 nucleotides agree with TRBD1. Looked up from germline, CDR1 is LGHNA and CDR2 is YSLEER. This CDR3 has 14 amino acids. Trimming took 0 bases from V and 7 from J; bases not matched to a gene: 4.